A selection of T cell receptor beta chains follows, all from one sample in a study of control samples from healthy donors and cancer patients. Sequencing used immunoSEQ multiplex PCR; TCRdb keeps in-frame clones, though not all of them. The sample carries 65,000 to 90,000 clones, 94% recorded once. The sample comprised blood. These receptor sequences come from a woman younger than 45 in good health. Both conserved end residues are part of each CDR3. The D gene is left open where the match is weak. The size field is filled for only some rows; it gives once, few, many or a size class.

TRBJ1-2 once TRBD1 TRBV14 CASSPMIDRDRLYTF TGTGCCAGCAGCCCGATGATCGACAGGGACAGACTTTACACCTTC
TRBJ1-2 . TRBD1 TRBV5-1 CASSLDTGGAYGYTF TGCGCCAGCAGCTTGGACACAGGGGGCGCCTATGGCTACACCTTC
TRBJ1-1 . . TRBV4-2 CASSQDRAARNTEAFF TGTGCCAGCAGCCAAGACCGGGCTGCCAGGAACACTGAAGCTTTCTTT
TRBJ1-1 . . TRBV19 CASYRGGSPLTLNTEAFF TGTGCCAGCTACCGGGGAGGCTCCCCGTTAACCCTGAACACTGAAGCTTTCTTT
TRBJ1-1 once . TRBV27 CASSRRTNRAEAFF TGTGCCAGCAGTCGCCGGACGAATAGGGCTGAAGCTTTCTTT
TRBJ1-1 once TRBD1 TRBV28 CASSSTGENTEAFF TGTGCCAGCAGTTCAACAGGGGAAAACACTGAAGCTTTCTTT
TRBJ2-1 . . TRBV6-6 CASGQYAYNEQFF TGTGCCAGCGGCCAGTACGCCTACAATGAGCAGTTCTTC
TRBJ1-1 once TRBD1 TRBV2 CASRDTGVGTEAFF TGTGCCAGCAGGGACACAGGGGTCGGCACTGAAGCTTTCTTT
TRBJ2-3 . . TRBV7-9 CASSLDRFTDTQYF TGTGCCAGCAGCTTAGACAGGTTCACAGATACGCAGTATTTT
TRBJ1-2 . . TRBV2 CASSVFYYEYDGYTF TGTGCCAGCAGTGTTTTTTACTACGAGTACGATGGCTACACCTTC
TRBJ1-6 . . TRBV25-1 CASTPSSYNSPLHF TGTGCCAGCACCCCTAGCTCCTATAATTCACCCCTCCACTTT
TRBJ1-3 . . TRBV5-6 CASSLGGARSSGNTIYF TGTGCCAGCAGCTTGGGGGGGGCTCGAAGCTCTGGAAACACCATATATTTT
TRBJ1-2 once TRBD1 TRBV28 CASSLNGRGHGYTF TGTGCCAGCAGTTTGAATGGCAGGGGGCATGGCTACACCTTC
TRBJ1-6 . . TRBV7-8 CASSLTDSVHSPLHF TGTGCCAGCAGCTTAACAGACTCGGTACATTCACCCCTCCACTTT
TRBJ1-4 . . TRBV18 CASSPNRANEKLFF TGTGCCAGCTCACCTAACAGGGCTAATGAAAAACTGTTTTTT
TRBJ1-6 . . TRBV19 CASSIDGISSYNSPLHF TGTGCCAGTAGTATAGATGGAATAAGCTCCTATAATTCACCCCTCCACTTT
TRBJ1-2 . . TRBV7-8 CASSLGAGYGYTF TGTGCCAGCAGCTTAGGGGCAGGGTATGGCTACACCTTC
TRBJ1-1 . . TRBV15 CATSRDGRRNTEAFF TGTGCCACCAGCAGAGATGGAAGGAGGAACACTGAAGCTTTCTTT
TRBJ1-2 . . TRBV10-3 CAISESTWEGYTF TGTGCCATCAGTGAGTCGACTTGGGAGGGCTACACCTTC
TRBJ2-7 . . TRBV12-3/TRBV12-4 CASKGRSYEQYF TGTGCCAGCAAGGGGCGGTCCTACGAGCAGTACTTC
TRBJ1-2 . TRBD1 TRBV5-5 CASTRLWTGGSGYTF TGTGCCAGCACCCGACTGTGGACAGGGGGATCTGGCTACACCTTC
TRBJ1-1 . . TRBV13 CASSLRMGHMNTEAFF TGTGCCAGCAGCCTCCGGATGGGCCACATGAACACTGAAGCTTTCTTT
TRBJ1-2 . . TRBV29-1 CSARLRDNYGYTF TGCAGCGCCCGACTCAGGGATAACTATGGCTACACCTTC
TRBJ1-1 . . TRBV27 CASSFYVNTEAFF TGTGCCAGCAGTTTCTACGTGAACACTGAAGCTTTCTTT
TRBJ1-6 . . TRBV3-1/TRBV3-2 CASSTSGNSPLHF TGTGCCAGCAGCACCAGTGGGAATTCACCCCTCCACTTT
TRBJ1-1 . . TRBV10-3 CAIRGNTEAFF TGTGCCATCAGGGGGAACACTGAAGCTTTCTTT
TRBJ2-1 . . TRBV11-3 CASSFVAYEQFF TGTGCCAGCAGCTTTGTGGCCTATGAGCAGTTCTTC
TRBJ1-5 . . TRBV28 CASSLPGRDNQPQHF TGTGCCAGCAGTCTTCCGGGACGGGACAATCAGCCCCAGCATTTT
TRBJ2-5 . . TRBV5-1 CASSLVPLETQYF TGCGCCAGCAGCTTGGTTCCCCTAGAGACCCAGTACTTC
TRBJ1-4 . . TRBV6-7 CASSLRRGSNEKLFF TGTGCCAGCAGTCTGAGACGGGGAAGTAATGAAAAACTGTTTTTT
TRBJ1-6 . . TRBV27 CASSTINSPLHF TGTGCCAGCAGTACCATAAATTCACCCCTCCACTTT
TRBJ1-6 . . TRBV12-3/TRBV12-4 CASSPSTHSPLHF TGTGCCAGCAGTCCTTCGACTCATTCACCCCTCCACTTT
TRBJ1-1 once . TRBV11-3 CASSSSRGEAFF TGTGCCAGCAGCTCATCTCGCGGTGAAGCTTTCTTT
TRBJ2-7 . . TRBV29-1 CSVLMDTAEQYF TGCAGCGTACTAATGGACACCGCCGAGCAGTACTTC
TRBJ2-7 . . TRBV27 CASSLSGGSYEQYF TGTGCCAGCAGTTTATCGGGTGGCTCCTACGAGCAGTACTTC
TRBJ1-5 . . TRBV6-4 CASSVESGQPQHF TGTGCCAGCAGTGTTGAGTCAGGGCAGCCCCAGCATTTT
TRBJ2-1 . . TRBV27 CASSHRRSGANEQFF TGTGCCAGCAGTCACAGGCGATCCGGAGCCAATGAGCAGTTCTTC
TRBJ1-6 . . TRBV5-1 CASSLDQGIGSPLHF TGCGCCAGCAGCTTGGATCAGGGGATCGGTTCACCCCTCCACTTT
TRBJ2-3 . . TRBV3-1/TRBV3-2 CASSPSGTSSPTDTQYF TGTGCCAGCAGCCCAAGTGGGACTTCCAGTCCCACAGATACGCAGTATTTT
TRBJ1-6 . TRBD1 TRBV7-8 CASRQTGSDSPLHF TGTGCCAGCAGACAGACAGGGTCGGATTCACCCCTCCACTTT
TRBJ2-4 . TRBD1 TRBV19 CASSTVGTGGKNIQYF TGTGCCAGTAGTACAGTCGGGACAGGAGGCAAAAACATTCAGTACTTC
TRBJ2-1 . TRBD2 TRBV6-6 CASSPGGNEQFF TGTGCCAGCAGTCCGGGGGGGAATGAGCAGTTCTTC
TRBJ2-7 once . TRBV9 CASSPTFGEQYF TGTGCCAGCAGCCCCACTTTCGGCGAGCAGTACTTC
TRBJ1-1 once TRBD1 TRBV28 CASWRDRGLLNTEAFF TGTGCCAGCTGGCGGGACAGGGGGCTTTTGAACACTGAAGCTTTCTTT
TRBJ1-5 . . TRBV20-1 CSASWSDTFNQPQHF TGCAGTGCTAGTTGGTCCGACACCTTCAATCAGCCCCAGCATTTT
TRBJ2-2 once . TRBV7-9 CASSSGGSDNTGELFF TGTGCCAGCAGCTCCGGGGGCAGCGATAACACCGGGGAGCTGTTTTTT
TRBJ2-2 . . TRBV14 CASSQTANTGELFF TGTGCCAGCAGCCAAACAGCGAACACCGGGGAGCTGTTTTTT
TRBJ2-3 . TRBD1 TRBV2 CASSATGVWDTQYF TGTGCCAGCAGTGCTACAGGGGTTTGGGATACGCAGTATTTT
TRBJ1-2 . TRBD1 TRBV6-5 CASRGTGKYGYTF TGTGCCAGCAGGGGGACAGGGAAGTATGGCTACACCTTC
TRBJ1-6 . . TRBV30 CAWRLKAAVQTLHF TGTGCCTGGAGACTTAAGGCGGCTGTTCAGACCCTCCACTTT
TRBJ1-6 . . TRBV19 CASRSGDGAKSPLHF TGTGCCAGTAGATCGGGTGACGGGGCGAAATCACCCCTCCACTTT
TRBJ2-3 . . TRBV4-1 CASSQAGAGGSTDTQYF TGCGCCAGCAGCCAAGCCGGGGCAGGGGGGAGCACAGATACGCAGTATTTT
TRBJ2-5 . . TRBV25-1 CASSKGQGFKETQYF TGTGCCAGCAGTAAAGGTCAGGGCTTCAAGGAGACCCAGTACTTC